This section outlines one TCR beta chain sequence together with its context. Its target antigen remains unknown. Per-nucleotide qualities are absent, and no much larger clonotype sits a single base away. Thawed unstimulated PBMCs were stained for CD3, CD4 and CD8 and FACS-sorted into CD3+CD4+ and CD3+CD8+ populations. All 8 studied subjects were randomized to immunosuppression withdrawal. The Qiagen DNeasy Blood and Tissue Kit was used for isolation of genomic DNA. The data originate from a study of T cell clones after liver transplantation (dated by TCRdb to the late 2010s). Some background on the complete study: Samples were obtained from ITN030ST, a randomized trial in which withdrawal of immunosuppression was attempted within 2 years of liver transplantation. Of the eight recipients, a few were HCV-positive, while the remaining recipients had been transplanted for non-autoimmune, non-viral indications. Blood samples were collected pre-transplant, pre-randomization before withdrawal, and post-randomization after either complete withdrawal or failed withdrawal. Until randomization at 12-24 months post-transplant, subjects were given standard immunosuppression, with no induction therapy. As an antigen-independent comparator for donor-reactive sequences, third party-reactive TCRbeta sequences were also identified from pre-transplant MLRs. Tolerance was defined as complete withdrawal of immunosuppression for at least one year without a rise in liver enzymes beyond twice the upper limit of normal. A cohort of 8 liver transplant recipients was studied, of whom 3 were classified as tolerant and 5 as non-tolerant. Donor-reactive T cell clones were identified using TCRbeta sequencing after a pre-transplant mixed lymphocyte reaction and were then followed in post-transplant blood. Results the study describes overall, beyond this receptor: Conclusions were preliminary, limited by small, heterogeneous patient numbers and non-standardized post-transplant time points. Circulating donor-reactive CD4 TCRbeta sequences fell significantly post-transplant in 5 of 8 subjects, irrespective of tolerance or HCV status. Donor-reactive sequences decreased more than third party-reactive sequences, which suggests partial antigen-specific deletion that was not related to withdrawal success. When repertoire turnover was taken into account, detection of donor-reactive sequences was significantly reduced in 7 of 8 subjects for CD4 and in 8 of 8 subjects for CD8. Since no allograft tissue specimens were available, donor-reactive T cells may have migrated into the graft instead of being deleted. In a couple of subjects, low numbers of available donor cells limited the measurable donor-reactive repertoire.

The germline V gene (reference sequence) gives CDR1 as LNHDA and CDR2 as SQIVND. The junction shows trimming of 2 bases on V and 4 bases on J, plus 6 bases between the germline ends. Reading from cysteine to phenylalanine, the CDR3 counts 13 amino acids. This entry keeps only the CDR3 DNA: 39 bases, framed from base 1. High-throughput TCRbeta CDR3 sequencing of frozen genomic DNA was performed by immunoSEQ, including PCR amplification, mapping, bias correction and internal controls. Concerning the study's data processing: Only productive rearrangements were retained, with each unique TCRbeta sequence defined by its CDR3 nucleotide sequence together with its V and J gene. For a sequence to be called donor-reactive, it needed a frequency of at least 0.01% and at least 5-fold expansion in CFSE-low cells compared with unstimulated pre-transplant cells. Minimum frequency thresholds were set for each subject based on the unstimulated sample with the lowest template count, ensuring at least 90% detection power. Jensen-Shannon divergence between the top 1000 TCRbeta sequences post- versus pre-transplant served as the measure of repertoire turnover. Two-sided Fisher's exact tests were used to test for changes in the detection of donor-reactive sequences. Entries here come from immuneACCESS through TCRdb and include only in-frame sequences with V and J called. Some clones fail to appear in such tables; in the studies checked, an unresolved V gene covers under half of the shortfall, and the cause of the remainder is unknown. The DNA gave D and trimming, while V, J and clone size come from that table. The sample table contains under 7,000 clones; only one count was recorded for about 80% of them. 13% of the sample is held by the ten biggest clonotypes.

This sample comprised CD8+ T cells from blood, obtained about 46 months after liver transplant. Recombination linked TRBV19 to TRBJ2-1; a confident D gene designation cannot be given. The receptor's source is a human patient who received a liver transplant. Some T cells may originate with the graft donor following a transplant. The CDR3 reads as follows: CASSITLYNEQFF. The nucleotide sequence reads TGTGCCAGTAGTATAACTCTGTACAATGAGCAGTTCTTC. Outside the CDR3, residues come from the reference TRBV19 and TRBJ2-1 proteins, so the full variable domain is: DGGITQSPKYLFRKEGQNVTLSCEQNLNHDAMYWYRQDPGQGLRLIYYSQIVNDFQKGDIAEGYSVSREKKESFPLTVTSAQKNPTAFYLCASSITLYNEQFFGPGTRLTVL.